This TCR beta chain stems from a study of regulatory T cells in long-lasting Graves disease. Documented time point: newly diagnosed GD, antithyroid drugs for less than 3 months. PBMCs were the source of the RNA used for TCR sequencing. Study-wide points: Compared with new cases, persistent Graves' patients showed reduced TCR diversity. Persistent disease was associated with favored TRBV28 usage and with favored use of TRBJ1-2 and TRBJ2-5. Fewer public clonotypes were shared by new patients (approximately 970) than by persistent patients (about 2,700).

Both iRepertoire HTBI primers and Arm-PCR of CDR3 regions were used to build the TCR beta libraries. One entry per CDR3 protein, called by TCRdb with MiXCR from the multiplex PCR reads. The sample lists around 420,000 distinct CDR3 sequences; about 16% were seen once. This clonotype was recorded at least ten times. Its target is unknown. Germline V gives CDR1 MDHEN, CDR2 SYDVKM. V was pared by 6 bases and J by 0 bases, with 11 bases of the junction left unmatched. This CDR3 has 17 residues. The gene calls are TRBV28 and TRBJ2-7; 10 bases map to TRBD1. This specimen was peripheral blood mononuclear cells (PBMCs), taken at new diagnosis, from a patient treated with antithyroid drugs. This TCR was sampled from a female donor with Graves disease. The chain's CDR3 is CASSLDRGAVLSYEQYF. The CDR3 bases are TGTGCCAGCAGCCTGGACAGGGGGGCCGTCCTCTCCTACGAGCAGTACTTC.